Listed here are 28 T cell receptor beta chains from one sample, sequenced in a study of CD8 T cells in Susac syndrome. Random-hexamer reverse transcription was applied to about 0.5 to 1 ug RNA. TCRdb redid the calling of the immunoSEQ multiplex PCR reads with MiXCR, one entry per CDR3 protein. The sample shows about 250,000 distinct CDR3 sequences, 85% to 95% of them seen only once. Material for sequencing was CD4+ T cells from PBMCs. The receptors here all came from a human donor with multiple sclerosis.

This sequence joins TRBV25-1 and TRBJ1-3; D unresolved. Trimming removed 2 bases from V and 0 bases from J, with 2 bases in between. CDR3 size: 13 residues. Looked up from germline, CDR1 is MGHDK and CDR2 is SYGVNS. The CDR3 sequence is CASSEDSGNTIYF. CDR3 in DNA: TGTGCCAGCAGTGAAGACTCTGGAAACACCATATATTTT.

The chain recombines TRBV3-1 with TRBJ1-5; no firm D call. V lost 4 bases and J 2 bases, leaving 9 bases between the germline ends. The CDR3 sequence is 14 residues long. CDR1 is LGHDT, CDR2 YNNKEL, per germline (reference sequence). CDR3 in DNA: TGTGCCAGCAGCCGAGAATGGGGCAATCAGCCCCAGCATTTT. This gives the protein CASSREWGNQPQHF.

The chain links TRBV15 to TRBJ2-7; no clear D. The CDR3 loop spans 13 amino acids. Germline CDR1 reads LNHNV; CDR2 reads YYDKDF (reference sequence). Trimming shortened V by 0 bases and J by 12 bases, and 15 bases separated the two germline ends. The CDR3: CATSRDRRSGRYF. The CDR3 DNA is TGTGCCACCAGCAGAGATCGTCGTAGTGGCCGGTACTTC.

The chain has TRBV5-1 and TRBJ2-7; D call uncertain. Trimming pared 0 bases from V and 2 bases from J, leaving 9 bases between. Per germline, CDR1 SGHRS and CDR2 YFSETQ. The length of the CDR3 is 14 residues. CDR3 region: CASSLDGGAYEQYF. As DNA, the CDR3 is TGCGCCAGCAGCTTGGACGGCGGAGCCTACGAGCAGTACTTC.

The chain couples TRBV7-9 to TRBJ1-2; unclear D gene. CDR3 length: 14 amino acids. The V end was cut by 5 bases, the J end by 6 bases, with 16 bases between. In germline, CDR1 is SEHNR, CDR2 FQNEAQ (reference sequence). Here the CDR3 reads CASSPPTKEHGYTF. For the CDR3, the DNA is TGTGCCAGCAGCCCCCCGACAAAGGAGCATGGCTACACCTTC.

V gene TRBV4-2 combines with J gene TRBJ1-5, with D unresolved. The CDR3 is 12 residues long. Trimming shortened V by 0 bases and J by 10 bases, and 7 bases separated the two germline ends. The germline V gene encodes CDR1 LGHNA and CDR2 YNFKEQ. For the CDR3, the DNA is TGTGCCAGCAGCCAAGAAGGAGGTCCCCAGCATTTT. Translating it yields CASSQEGGPQHF.

This clonotype showed up just a few times. The chain couples TRBV3-1 to TRBJ2-2; 11 nucleotides align to TRBD2. The CDR3 totals 16 residues. V was pared by 4 bases and J by 1 base, with 2 bases of the junction left unmatched. Germline V gene sequence: CDR1 LGHDT, CDR2 YNNKEL (reference sequence). The CDR3 bases are TGTGCCAGCAGCCTTGGACTAGCGGGGAACACCGGGGAGCTGTTTTTT. Its protein is CASSLGLAGNTGELFF.

J is TRBJ2-7 and V is TRBV20-1, with 8 nucleotides matching TRBD1. V shed 5 bases and J 2 bases; nucleotides not matched to a gene: 5. The germline gives CDR1 DFQATT, CDR2 SNEGSKA (reference sequence). The CDR3 is made up of 13 amino acids. The CDR3 DNA sequence: TGCAGTGCTCAAGGACAGGGAACCTACGAGCAGTACTTC. Protein product: CSAQGQGTYEQYF.

Only a few counts were recorded for this clonotype. This chain links TRBV7-2 with TRBJ2-5; 10 bases are a match to TRBD2. From germline, CDR1 is SGHTA and CDR2 FQGNSA. V was pared by 4 bases and J by 3 bases, with 2 bases of the junction left unmatched. This CDR3 is built from 14 residues. CDR3 sequence: CASSSGLAEETQYF. CDR3 coding DNA: TGTGCCAGCAGCTCAGGACTAGCGGAAGAGACCCAGTACTTC.

The rearrangement joins TRBV28 to TRBJ1-5; unclear D gene. The length of the CDR3 is 14 residues. Germline V lookup: CDR1 MDHEN, CDR2 SYDVKM. V lost 5 bases, J lost 0 bases, and 8 bases lay in between. The CDR3 is CASSPGSSNQPQHF. The DNA for the CDR3 is TGTGCCAGCAGTCCCGGAAGTAGCAATCAGCCCCAGCATTTT.

A single count supports this clonotype. The chain is built from TRBV5-5 and TRBJ2-5; 7 bases align to TRBD2. Per the germline V gene, CDR1 is SGHKS and CDR2 is YYEKEE (reference sequence). V shed 1 base, J shed 5 bases, and the junction held 8 bases outside the gene matches. The CDR3 contains 15 residues. Here the CDR3 DNA reads TGTGCCAGCAGCTTGATGGTCGGAGCGGGGGAGACCCAGTACTTC. Encoded protein: CASSLMVGAGETQYF.

This rearrangement joins TRBV5-1 to TRBJ2-1; possibly TRBD1 for D (7 bases). The germline V gene encodes CDR1 SGHRS and CDR2 YFSETQ. The CDR3 consists of 16 residues. V lost 2 bases and J 0 bases, leaving 12 bases between the germline ends. The CDR3: CASSFSGGSSYNEQFF. CDR3 DNA sequence: TGCGCCAGCAGCTTCTCAGGGGGGAGCTCCTACAATGAGCAGTTCTTC. The entire variable domain, with the rest obtained from reference TRBV5-1 and TRBJ2-1, is as follows: KAGVTQTPRYLIKTRGQQVTLSCSPISGHRSVSWYQQTPGQGLQFLFEYFSETQRNKGNFPGRFSGRQFSNSRSEMNVSTLELGDSALYLCASSFSGGSSYNEQFFGPGTRLTVL.

The V gene is TRBV7-2, the J gene TRBJ2-2; 9 nucleotides agree with TRBD2. Germline assignment: CDR1 SGHTA and CDR2 FQGNSA. The CDR3 extends over 17 amino acids. J lost 2 bases, V lost 5 bases, and 9 bases had no gene match. CDR3 residues: CASSLEMTSGNTGELFF. In DNA form, the CDR3 reads TGTGCCAGCAGCCTAGAGATGACTAGCGGAAACACCGGGGAGCTGTTTTTT.

The CDR3 protein is CAWRQGLYNEQFF. The CDR3 DNA reads as TGTGCCTGGAGACAGGGCCTCTACAATGAGCAGTTCTTC. The chain has TRBV30 and TRBJ2-1, with D possibly TRBD1 on 6 matching bases. CDR1 is GTSNPN, CDR2 SVGIG, per germline (reference sequence). The V end was cut by 3 bases, the J end by 3 bases, with 9 bases between. The CDR3 has 13 amino acids. The entire variable domain, with the rest obtained from reference TRBV30 and TRBJ2-1, is as follows: SQTIHQWPATLVQPVGSPLSLECTVEGTSNPNLYWYRQAAGRGLQLLFYSVGIGQISSEVPQNLSASRPQDRQFILSSKKLLLSDSGFYLCAWRQGLYNEQFFGPGTRLTVL.

The rearrangement uses TRBV20-1 and TRBJ2-7, with TRBD1 as a possible D gene (6 bases). The V end was cut by 4 bases, the J end by 0 bases, with 16 bases between. Germline V gene data show CDR1 as DFQATT and CDR2 as SNEGSKA (reference sequence). The CDR3 loop spans 15 amino acids. The CDR3 DNA follows: TGCAGTGCTACGCTGGGACACCTAACCTCCTACGAGCAGTACTTC. Its protein is CSATLGHLTSYEQYF.

The chain couples TRBV6-5 to TRBJ2-7; D is possibly TRBD1 or TRBD2 (6 bases each). This CDR3 spans 17 amino acids. V dropped 2 bases and J dropped 2 bases, with 19 bases sitting between them. Germline V lookup: CDR1 MNHEY, CDR2 SVGAGI. The CDR3 region has the DNA TGTGCCAGCAGTTACGACTCGGGGGCGCGGAGGACCTACGAGCAGTACTTC. Encoded protein: CASSYDSGARRTYEQYF.

The V gene is TRBV12-3 or TRBV12-4, the J gene TRBJ1-2; 11 bases map to TRBD1. Trimming removed 5 bases from V and 6 bases from J; junction bases left unmatched: 5. The length of the CDR3 is 14 residues. The CDR3 DNA reads as TGTGCCAGCAGTCGGGACAGGGGGAGGCATGGCTACACCTTC. It specifies CASSRDRGRHGYTF.

This sequence joins TRBV3-1 and TRBJ2-1; D may be TRBD1 (5 bases). CDR1 LGHDT and CDR2 YNNKEL come from the germline V gene (reference sequence). V was pared by 0 bases and J by 9 bases, with 6 bases between. This CDR3 contains 12 residues. CDR3 bases: TGTGCCAGCAGCCAAGATAGGGGTGAGCAGTTCTTC. Its translation is CASSQDRGEQFF.

This clonotype showed up just once. The chain uses TRBV5-1 and TRBJ2-2; 12 positions match TRBD1. Germline CDR1 and CDR2: SGHRS and YFSETQ. The CDR3 spans 16 residues. The J segment lost 0 bases and the V segment lost 4 bases, leaving 1 base of the junction unmatched. This CDR3 is CASSRDRGPNTGELFF. The DNA for the CDR3 is TGCGCCAGCAGCCGGGACAGGGGGCCGAACACCGGGGAGCTGTTTTTT.

The gene calls are TRBV12-3 or TRBV12-4 and TRBJ2-2, with D possibly matching TRBD2 (6 bases). V shed 5 bases and J shed 1 base, with 14 bases lying between them. This CDR3 is 16 amino acids long. CDR3 region: CASSPKRRENTGELFF. CDR3 coding DNA: TGTGCCAGCAGTCCCAAGCGGCGGGAGAACACCGGGGAGCTGTTTTTT.

The chain is built from TRBV29-1 and TRBJ1-1; unclear D gene. CDR1 is SQVTM, CDR2 ANQGSEA, per germline. This CDR3 spans 13 amino acids. V gave up 4 bases and J gave up 1 base, with 10 bases separating them. CDR3 sequence reads: CSVGSHANTEAFF. For the CDR3, the DNA is TGCAGCGTTGGCAGCCATGCGAACACTGAAGCTTTCTTT.

The chain couples TRBV20-1 to TRBJ2-7; no clear D. V dropped 6 bases and J dropped 2 bases, with 14 bases sitting between them. This CDR3 is built from 13 residues. From germline, CDR1 is DFQATT and CDR2 SNEGSKA (reference sequence). This chain's CDR3 is CSAPPSVTYEQYF. CDR3 coding DNA: TGCAGTGCCCCCCCCTCGGTTACCTACGAGCAGTACTTC.

The V call is TRBV12-3 or TRBV12-4, the J call TRBJ2-7; 9 bases match TRBD1. Unmatched junction bases numbered 10, after V lost 7 bases and J lost 6 bases. CDR3 size: 14 residues. The CDR3 DNA reads TGTGCCAGCACCACCGGGACAGGGAGGCTCGAGCAGTACTTC. Amino acid sequence: CASTTGTGRLEQYF.

The J gene is TRBJ2-2, the V gene TRBV7-3, with a possible D match to TRBD2 (5 bases). There are 15 residues in the CDR3. CDR1 is SGHTA and CDR2 is FQGTGA in the germline V gene. The V end lost 5 bases, the J end lost 11 bases, and 21 bases lay between the germline ends. The CDR3, as DNA: TGTGCCAGCAGCGAGTACCCCGGGCGGGTCAGCGAGCTGTTTTTT. Translation: CASSEYPGRVSELFF.

The chain links TRBV20-1 to TRBJ2-3, with a possible D match to TRBD2 (7 bases). Germline CDR1 reads DFQATT; CDR2 reads SNEGSKA (reference sequence). V lost 3 bases to trimming and J lost 6 bases, with 16 bases between them. The CDR3 spans 14 residues. In DNA form, the CDR3 reads TGCAGTGCTAGGTCGAGGGGGGGGAAGGATACGCAGTATTTT. Its protein is CSARSRGGKDTQYF.

The chain combines TRBV4-1 with TRBJ1-1; D is uncertain. V lost 4 bases to trimming and J lost 0 bases, with 9 bases between them. This CDR3 comprises 14 residues. Germline V gene data show CDR1 as MGHRA and CDR2 as YSYEKL. The CDR3 DNA sequence: TGCGCCAGCAGCCGACCGGTCATGAACACTGAAGCTTTCTTT. Translated, it gives CASSRPVMNTEAFF.

This chain joins TRBV6-1 and TRBJ2-7; D may match TRBD1 or TRBD2 (5 bases each). Germline CDR1 MNHNS, CDR2 SASEGT. The CDR3 sequence is 12 residues long. The ends were cut back, 4 bases at V and 5 bases at J, with 9 bases in the middle. The CDR3 DNA reads TGTGCCAGCAGTGGGGACGTCCACGAGCAGTACGTC. This gives the protein CASSGDVHEQYV.

The chain couples TRBV2 to TRBJ2-2; D not resolved. The ends were cut back, 7 bases at V and 6 bases at J, with 6 bases in the middle. The CDR3 contains 11 residues. From germline, CDR1 is SNHLY and CDR2 FYNNEI. CDR3 coding DNA: TGTGCCAGCATGCTTGCCGGGGAGCTGTTTTTT. The encoded protein is CASMLAGELFF.